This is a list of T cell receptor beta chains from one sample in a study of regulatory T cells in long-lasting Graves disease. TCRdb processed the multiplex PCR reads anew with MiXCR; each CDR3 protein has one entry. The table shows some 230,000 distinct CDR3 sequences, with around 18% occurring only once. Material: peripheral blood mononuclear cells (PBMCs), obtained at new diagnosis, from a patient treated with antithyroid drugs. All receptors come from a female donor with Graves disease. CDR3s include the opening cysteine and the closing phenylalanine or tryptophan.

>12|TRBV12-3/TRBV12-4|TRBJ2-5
CASSAWRETQYF
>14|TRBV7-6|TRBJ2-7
CASSLVGDSYEQYF
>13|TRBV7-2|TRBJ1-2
CASIRGQGIGYTF
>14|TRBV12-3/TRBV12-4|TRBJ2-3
CASSFRDTSDTQYF
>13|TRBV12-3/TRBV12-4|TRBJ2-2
CASSFPGPGELFF
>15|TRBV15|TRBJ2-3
CATSIRTSGRDTQYF
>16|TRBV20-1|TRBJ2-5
CSASSGEAGLQETQYF
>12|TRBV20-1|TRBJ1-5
CSASRATQPQHF
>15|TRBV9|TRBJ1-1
CASSGSQGSGTEAFF
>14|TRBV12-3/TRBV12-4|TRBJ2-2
CASSTGVDTGELFF
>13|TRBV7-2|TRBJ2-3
CASSLVSADTQYF
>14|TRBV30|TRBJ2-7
CAWTHRGRTYEQYF
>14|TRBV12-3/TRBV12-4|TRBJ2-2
CASRGAGGSGELFF
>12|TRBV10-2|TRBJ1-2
CASSESRRGYTF
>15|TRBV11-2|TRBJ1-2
CASSLGTGARAGYTF
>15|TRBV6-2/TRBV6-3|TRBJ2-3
CASSVGLAGGDTQYF
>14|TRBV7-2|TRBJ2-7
CASSLADGTYEQYF
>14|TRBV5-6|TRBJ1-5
CASSLGVQNQPQHF
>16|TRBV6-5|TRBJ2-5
CASSYSGTEYQETQYF
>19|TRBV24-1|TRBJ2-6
CATSDSRPDHFSGANVLTF
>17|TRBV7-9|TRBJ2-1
CASSLAVGLAGANEQFF
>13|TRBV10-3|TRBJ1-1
CAISRTERTEAFF
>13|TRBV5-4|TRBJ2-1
CASSLTSFNEQFF
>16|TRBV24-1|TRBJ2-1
CATSDLGGSSDNEQFF
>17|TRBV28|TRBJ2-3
CASSLAGLAGGRGTQYF
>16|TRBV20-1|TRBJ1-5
CSARADRPISNQPQHF
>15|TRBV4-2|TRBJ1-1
CASSQGNRDGVEAFF
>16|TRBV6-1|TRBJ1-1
CASSRGVSGVVTEAFF
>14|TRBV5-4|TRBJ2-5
CASSERRGKETQYF
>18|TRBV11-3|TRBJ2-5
CASSLVGLAGESGETQYF
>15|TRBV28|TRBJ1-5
CASSPLDRDHQPQHF
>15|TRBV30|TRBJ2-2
CAWRGVIANTGELFF
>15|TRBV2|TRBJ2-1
CASSVGSLQGAIEFF
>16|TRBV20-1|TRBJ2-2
CSARPRTSGNTGELFF
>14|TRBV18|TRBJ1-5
CASSPGTDYQPQHF
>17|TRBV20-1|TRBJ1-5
CSARDSQNQYSNQPQHF
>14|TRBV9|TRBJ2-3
CASSAGQGPDTQYF
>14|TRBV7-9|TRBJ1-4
CASSPDRNNEKLFF
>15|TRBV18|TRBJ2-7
CASSPGTGGTYEQYF
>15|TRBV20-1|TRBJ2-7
CSAFDRGLPTYEQYF
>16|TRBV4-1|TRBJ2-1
CASSPPDRAAYNEQFF
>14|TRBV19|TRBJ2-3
CASSTGLAVDTQYF
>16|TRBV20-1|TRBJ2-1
CSASGASGRPYNEQFF
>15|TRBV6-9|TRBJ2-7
CASSWPRDRGYEQYF
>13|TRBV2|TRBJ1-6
CASSSDRRSPLHF
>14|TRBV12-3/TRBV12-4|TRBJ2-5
CASSLDGRVETQYF
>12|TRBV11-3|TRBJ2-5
CASSLYGAMQYF